These 18 T cell receptor beta chains share one sample of origin, sequenced in a study of shared T cell receptors in the human thymus. Method: immunoSEQ multiplex PCR; TCRdb's copy keeps in-frame clones and lacks some. The data contain almost 550,000 clones, approximately 80% of them singletons. The sample also formed part of further work on human thymus T cells.

The sequenced material came from thymocytes. The source is a boy younger than two with a congenital heart defect.

The chain uses TRBV7-9 and TRBJ2-3; 11 bases are shared with TRBD2. Trimming took 2 bases from V and 5 from J; bases not matched to a gene: 9. The CDR3 loop spans 17 amino acids. The germline CDR1 and CDR2 sequences are SEHNR and FQNEAQ (reference sequence). CDR3 bases: TGTGCCAGCAGCTTACCTCCGGGACTAGCGGCCCAAGATACGCAGTATTTT. Translated: CASSLPPGLAAQDTQYF.

V and J are TRBV25-1 and TRBJ1-2; no clear D. Trimming cost V 2 bases and J 3 bases, with 10 bases left between them. Germline V gene sequence: CDR1 MGHDK, CDR2 SYGVNS. This CDR3 has 14 amino acids. The CDR3 loop is CASSELGTHYGYTF. CDR3 nucleotides: TGTGCCAGCAGTGAACTGGGCACCCACTATGGCTACACCTTC.

A few counts support this clone. The V call is TRBV18, the J call TRBJ1-4; tentatively, D is TRBD1 (5 bases). The CDR3 is 15 residues long. Germline values: CDR1 KGHSH, CDR2 LQKENI. Deletions cut 3 bases from V and 10 bases from J, with 18 bases between. CDR3 loop: CASSPGTAKEGKLFF. Here the CDR3 DNA reads TGTGCCAGCTCACCCGGGACGGCGAAGGAGGGAAAACTGTTTTTT.

This chain connects TRBV27 to TRBJ2-3; 8 nucleotides match TRBD2. From germline, CDR1 is MNHEY and CDR2 SMNVEV (reference sequence). The junction had 16 bases not matched to a gene; V was cut back by 5 bases and J by 6 bases. The length of the CDR3 is 17 residues. CDR3 residues: CASSPLRSGSRGDTQYF. DNA for the CDR3: TGTGCCAGCAGTCCCCTAAGGAGCGGGAGCCGGGGGGATACGCAGTATTTT.

The CDR3 DNA reads as TGTGCCAGCAGCTCCCTCTCCGGGACAGGGGCGGGGGGCTATGGCTACACCTTC. It yields the protein CASSSLSGTGAGGYGYTF. The chain is built from TRBV5-6 and TRBJ1-2; 10 positions match TRBD1. The CDR3 is made up of 18 amino acids. The junction had 15 bases not matched to a gene; V was cut back by 3 bases and J by 4 bases. Germline V gene lookup returns CDR1 SGHDT and CDR2 YYEEEE. Full variable domain (outside the CDR3, taken from reference TRBV5-6 and TRBJ1-2): DAGVTQSPTHLIKTRGQQVTLRCSPKSGHDTVSWYQQALGQGPQFIFQYYEEEERQRGNFPDRFSGHQFPNYSSELNVNALLLGDSALYLCASSSLSGTGAGGYGYTFGSGTRLTVV.

This clone was seen more than once but under ten times. The chain uses TRBV7-9 and TRBJ2-7; D is undetermined. The germline gives CDR1 SEHNR, CDR2 FQNEAQ (reference sequence). This CDR3 contains 13 residues. V was cut by 5 bases and J by 4 bases, with 12 bases left in between. This CDR3 reads CASSPYAGYEQYF. CDR3 in DNA: TGTGCCAGCAGCCCTTATGCCGGTTACGAGCAGTACTTC.

The CDR3 DNA reads as TGTGCCAGCAGTTTACCGACAGGGAGAACTAGGAATGAGCAGTTCTTC. This gives the protein CASSLPTGRTRNEQFF. The chain links TRBV27 to TRBJ2-1, with 7 positions matching TRBD1. This CDR3 has 16 amino acids. Germline assignment: CDR1 MNHEY and CDR2 SMNVEV (reference sequence). J lost 7 bases, V lost 2 bases, and 11 bases had no gene match.

The chain employs TRBV10-3 and TRBJ2-5; D perhaps matches TRBD1 (6 bases). The germline V gene has CDR1 ENHRY and CDR2 SYGVKD. V lost 2 bases, J lost 2 bases, and 33 bases lay in between. The CDR3 has 22 amino acids. CDR3 residues: CAISEPESAGTQHMGRQETQYF. The CDR3 bases are TGTGCCATCAGTGAGCCGGAGTCGGCCGGGACACAGCATATGGGGCGGCAAGAGACCCAGTACTTC.

The V gene is TRBV5-4, the J gene TRBJ2-7; the match to TRBD2 covers 7 bases. Germline assignment: CDR1 SGHNT and CDR2 YYREEE (reference sequence). The CDR3 contains 13 residues. V shed 3 bases, J shed 8 bases, and the junction held 8 bases outside the gene matches. Written as DNA, the CDR3 is TGTGCCAGCAGCTCCGAGGGGAGGGGAAAGCAGTACTTC. The encoded protein is CASSSEGRGKQYF.

V usage is TRBV7-3 and J usage is TRBJ1-1; 7 nucleotides agree with TRBD1. Germline trimming cut 4 bases from V and 1 base from J; bases unmatched to any gene: 3. Germline loops: CDR1 SGHTA, CDR2 FQGTGA. The CDR3 consists of 14 residues. Here the CDR3 DNA reads TGTGCCAGCAGCTCAGGGGGAGAGAACACTGAAGCTTTCTTT. This codes for CASSSGGENTEAFF.

The V and J genes are TRBV27 and TRBJ2-7; TRBD2 aligns across 13 bases. V lost 5 bases, J lost 5 bases, and 6 bases stayed unmatched. This CDR3 comprises 15 residues. Germline V gene sequence: CDR1 MNHEY, CDR2 SMNVEV (reference sequence). The CDR3 nucleotides read TGTGCCAGCAGTCCCAGGACTAGCGGGAGCAACGAGCAGTACTTC. Translated: CASSPRTSGSNEQYF.

The chain employs TRBV4-1 and TRBJ2-5; 8 positions match TRBD2. After removal of 0 bases from V and 6 bases from J, the junction contained 18 bases not matched to a gene. CDR3 length: 19 amino acids. Germline CDR1 and CDR2: MGHRA and YSYEKL. CDR3 sequence: CASSQDLTGGPLWAKTQYF. In DNA form, the CDR3 reads TGCGCCAGCAGCCAAGATCTTACGGGAGGGCCTCTTTGGGCAAAGACCCAGTACTTC.

The rearrangement uses TRBV28 and TRBJ1-5, with TRBD1 matching over 8 bases. This CDR3 comprises 14 residues. The V segment lost 6 bases and the J segment 3 bases; nucleotides outside the gene matches: 4. Germline V lookup: CDR1 MDHEN, CDR2 SYDVKM. CDR3 sequence: CASRPGQVNQPQHF. The CDR3 DNA is TGTGCCAGCAGGCCGGGACAGGTCAATCAGCCCCAGCATTTT.

The chain is built from TRBV13 and TRBJ2-7; 8 bases match TRBD2. The CDR3 runs to 14 residues. Germline lookup yields CDR1 PRHDT and CDR2 FYEKMQ (reference sequence). V was clipped by 5 bases and J by 0 bases; unmatched bases: 3. The CDR3 DNA reads as TGTGCCAGCAGCCCGGGACTAGGCTCCTACGAGCAGTACTTC. Its translation is CASSPGLGSYEQYF.

The rearrangement uses TRBV7-8 and TRBJ1-4; D remains ambiguous. CDR3 length: 14 amino acids. The ends were cut back, 6 bases at V and 1 base at J, with 9 bases in the middle. CDR1 and CDR2 (germline): SGHVS, FQNEAQ. CDR3 region: CASRDTQTNEKLFF. In DNA form, the CDR3 reads TGTGCCAGCAGAGACACCCAAACTAATGAAAAACTGTTTTTT.

The rearrangement joins TRBV12-5 to TRBJ2-1, with a tentative D call TRBD2 (6 bases). Looked up from germline, CDR1 is LGHNT and CDR2 is FRNRAP. V lost 4 bases, J lost 3 bases, and 13 bases lay in between. The CDR3 totals 15 residues. CDR3 nucleotide sequence: TGTGCTAGTGGTTCCGCGGGACTCCACTACAATGAGCAGTTCTTC. Encoded protein: CASGSAGLHYNEQFF.

The chain carries TRBV5-8 and TRBJ1-5; unclear D gene. The CDR3 consists of 16 residues. The germline V gene encodes CDR1 SGHTS and CDR2 YDEGEE. The V gene lost 1 base and the J gene lost 1 base, with 12 bases spanning the gap. CDR3 amino acids: CASSLNQFLSNQPQHF. CDR3 bases: TGTGCCAGCAGCTTGAATCAGTTTCTCAGCAATCAGCCCCAGCATTTT.

V gene TRBV6-5 combines with J gene TRBJ2-1; 9 positions agree with TRBD1. Trimming at V came to 4 bases and at J to 8 bases, leaving 12 bases not matched to a gene. This CDR3 has 16 residues. Germline-derived CDR1 and CDR2 are MNHEY and SVGAGI. The CDR3 sequence: CASSSPHRGRKDEQFF. The DNA of the CDR3 is TGTGCCAGCAGTTCCCCTCACAGGGGGCGAAAAGATGAGCAGTTCTTC.